This T cell receptor beta chain is drawn from a study of early T cells in non-severe SARS-CoV-2 infection. In the study overall: The input, bulk RNA from unsorted whole blood, was sequenced, and chains were unpaired. Study findings and constraints: In VDJdb matching, anti-spike CD8 responses were favored while private and CD4 specificities went missing.

Trimming removed 6 bases at V and 0 bases at J, with 12 bases between. The CDR3 consists of 15 residues. Looked up from germline, CDR1 is MNHEY and CDR2 is SVGEGT. This clonotype showed up just a few times. Its antigen is undetermined. Individual cDNA molecules received unique molecular identifiers. TCRdb reanalysed the 5' RACE reads using MiXCR and keeps one entry per CDR3 protein. There are under 85,000 distinct CDR3 sequences in the sample; under 15% occur only once, and approximately 4.7% lies in the top ten. The receptor was derived from an adult who was a healthcare worker with PCR-confirmed SARS-CoV-2 infection or an uninfected control (not recorded which). The rearrangement links TRBV6-2 or TRBV6-3 to TRBJ2-4; TRBD2 might be the D (6 bases). Sample: whole blood. CDR3 DNA: TGTGCCAGCAGCCAAGCGGGCCTAGCCAAAAACATTCAGTACTTC. Translating it yields CASSQAGLAKNIQYF.